The clone carrying this TCR beta chain appeared once. Study processing details: How many nucleated cells were present was estimated from reference gene primer amplification. This table comes from immunoSEQ multiplex PCR, and its TCRdb copy is limited to in-frame clones, with some not included. Clonal size and the V and J genes are those of that table, whereas D and trimming came from the DNA. The table has approximately 120,000 clones, about four fifths seen once. Germline CDR1 reads KGHSH; CDR2 reads LQKENI. The CDR3 loop spans 15 amino acids. With V trimmed by 4 bases and J by 7 bases, 7 bases remained unmatched. These data originate in a study of blood T cell repertoires in COVID-19. At the level of the study: The analysed material was cDNA or gDNA that came from T cells, B-cell-depleted T cells, or PBMCs.

Sequenced sample: peripheral blood. This TCR derives from a human donor in a cohort sampled during active COVID-19. V and J are TRBV18 and TRBJ1-5; 10 positions match TRBD1. In nucleotides, the CDR3 is TGTGCCAGCTCACGCGCCGGGACAGGGGTCCAGCCCCAGCATTTT. This encodes CASSRAGTGVQPQHF.